This T cell receptor (beta chain) was sequenced in a study of cytomegalovirus exposure and HLA in healthy donors (dated by TCRdb to 2016 to 2017). With regard to the full study: An earlier analysis of approximately 590 of the donors reported more than 250 Gb of sequence data and 100 million to 140 million unique TCR beta sequences from some 180 million T cells. Roughly 300 gigabases of sequencing data and 70 million to 100 million unique TCR sequences were included in an early release covering over 600 HLA-typed donors. Of the 350 to 450 genotyped donors, over 80% were placed in the genetic ancestry cluster associated with self-reported Caucasian donors. The study aimed to test whether cataloging public T cell receptors could reveal signatures of past pathogen exposure. The T cell repertoires of about 700 subjects were profiled by immunosequencing and related to cytomegalovirus serostatus. Besides the first cohort of roughly 700 subjects, a separate validation cohort made up of some 110 different subjects was used. High-throughput TCR immunosequencing, statistical association of individual TCRs with disease status, and machine learning were combined to predict cytomegalovirus infection status. In a later analysis, previously published TCR beta repertoires from 500 to 750 donors were re-analyzed and high-resolution HLA genotyping was added so that TCR occurrence patterns could be studied. Rather than using new phenotypic data, the later analysis identified candidate immune exposures from TCR beta sequences and from how often those sequences occurred across donors. To decide whether each TCR beta V gene segment behaved as functional or pseudogenic, an earlier analysis of nearly 600 of the donors relied on high-throughput TCR beta sequencing. Donor age, sex, ethnicity and CMV serostatus were compiled alongside the repertoire data. Genome-wide SNP genotypes for about three fifths of the roughly 700 donors were used in a later genetic analysis, which treated that subset as a discovery cohort. Every discovery cohort repertoire had been produced on one sequencing platform. HLA typing included class I and class II loci at four-digit resolution. The number of donors typed differed by locus, with about 629-640 for A, B, C, DRB1 and DQB1, roughly 520 for DQA1, some 570 for DPA1, and approximately 470 for DPB1. Several DR-DQ haplotypes were treated as single units for association and clustering because of strong linkage in the cohort. Across some 400 genotyped donors of the cohort, an average of about 250,000 unique TCR beta nucleotide sequences per donor were sequenced, and 15% to 20% of those sequences were non-productive.

The CDR3, from cysteine to phenylalanine, totals 14 residues. Just the 42-base CDR3 DNA is kept, in frame starting at base 1. The V end gives up 4 bases and the J end 5 bases, leaving 8 bases in the junction not matched to a gene. As encoded in the germline V gene, CDR1 is MGHRA while CDR2 is YSYEKL. The cohort was made up of 666 healthy bone marrow donors. All cohort members were sampled while nominally healthy, although unrecorded immune exposures were likely present. The donor was CMV seronegative and was included in the group of a few hundred seronegative cohort members. A peripheral blood sample was collected from each donor, and TCR beta sequencing was performed on peripheral blood mononuclear cells. The Qiagen DNeasy Blood Extraction Kit was used to extract genomic DNA from the blood cell samples. As regards this clone: There is no known antigen for this receptor.

General findings and caveats noted by the study authors: Several of the top co-occurrence clusters appeared to be linked to parvovirus B19, influenza, CMV and Epstein-Barr virus, according to a later analysis. Because counts were too low, some 17 rarely observed V segments, including chromosome 9 orphons, were excluded from the earlier analysis of 587 of the donors. According to the authors, the approach could potentially be generalized to other disease states and immunological phenotypes. When HLA alleles, especially DR and DQ, strongly co-occurred, TCR associations were difficult to assign to individual alleles. Presence/absence analyses assumed roughly uniform sequencing depth across donors, an assumption that may not hold. In a later genetic analysis, fewer N-insertions in productive TCRs were reported among donors in an Asian-associated ancestry cluster than the roughly 640-donor mean. In a later genetic analysis, a missense DCLRE1C variant was associated with V-gene and J-gene trimming of TCR beta chains, and the association was replicated in an independent cohort. Cytomegalovirus status was reported to be diagnosed by the classifier with high specificity and sensitivity in both the original and validation cohorts. In a later analysis, HLA-associated TCR beta chains showed more clonal expansion and lower generation probabilities than non-associated chains that were equally common. In an earlier analysis of roughly 560 of the donors, most TCR beta V segments were observed in productive rearrangements about 90% or about 30% of the time, broadly matching IMGT annotations. In a later analysis, 16,951 TCR beta sequences were associated with specific HLA alleles at a false discovery rate of 0.05. A further reported finding was that TCR beta sequences accurately predicted the HLA-A and HLA-B alleles for most subjects in the first cohort. In a later analysis, most CMV-associated TCR beta chains were found to appear HLA-restricted, with HLA associations seemingly driven largely by CMV exposure. Some IMGT-functional V segments, including TRBV6-2 and TRBV6-3, could not be distinguished by the 87-base-pair reads and were therefore excluded. The cohort was sequenced for TCR beta chains only, and without alpha or paired-chain data the features that could be detected were limited. A total of 150 or so TCR beta chains were listed by the study as associated with cytomegalovirus. In vitro tests confirmed that a few of the cytomegalovirus-associated TCR beta chains recognize cytomegalovirus antigens. A group of highly shared sequence variants was considered likely to be a technical artifact of the sequencing pipeline. Correlated functional status among segregating V segments might reflect linkage disequilibrium, but an unknown experimental factor could not be ruled out. CMV serostatus was the only immune exposure information available for the cohort. Because HLA typing was missing for some donors at each locus, association tests included only the typed subset. According to a later analysis, TCR association rates differed among HLA loci, with DRB1 alleles showing the most associated TCRs and HLA-C alleles showing the fewest. Most TCR sequences were observed very rarely across donors, whereas some public TCRs were present in many individuals.

The library was made by the immunoSEQ multiplex PCR assay. For the multiplex PCR, a mixture combining 60 forward primers for TCR Vbeta segments and 13 reverse primers for TCR Jbeta segments was used. The CDR3 region of rearranged TCR beta genes was amplified from genomic DNA with a multiplex PCR assay. On the Illumina HiSeq System, the amplified TCR beta libraries were sequenced as 87-base-pair reads. In the source study's methods: A later analysis tallied approximately 87 million unique TCR beta chains across the 666 repertoires, and approximately 12 million of those chains were shared by two or more donors. A nearest-neighbor algorithm error-corrected the raw reads and collapsed the reads into unique sequences, merging closely related sequences to remove PCR and sequencing errors. V, D and J gene segments were assigned by aligning CDR3 sequences to IMGT reference sequences. For a sequence to be retained, a match of at least six nucleotides was required to both a V gene segment and a J gene segment. A rearrangement counted as productive if the CDR3 had no stop codons and remained in frame with V and J, and every other rearrangement counted as non-productive. Following IMGT convention, CDR3 was defined as the stretch from the second conserved V-encoded cysteine up to the conserved J-encoded phenylalanine. Sequences without an unambiguous match to a single V gene segment were excluded from the earlier analysis of 500 to 700 of the donors. An earlier analysis of a few hundred of the donors classified V segments as functional when productive rearrangements were above 56.7% and as segregating when the standard deviation between donors was above 5%. A statistical classification framework was developed to diagnose cytomegalovirus status using the catalog of TCR beta chain sequences. In a later analysis, V and J genes were assigned by comparing TCR nucleotide sequences against IMGT/GENE-DB human TR gene sequences. Using the TCRdist pipeline, a later analysis assigned CDR3 sequences along with most-parsimonious VDJ recombination scenarios. A later analysis defined each TCR beta chain by its CDR3 amino acid sequence plus V-gene family, and excluded reads lacking a unique V-gene family. A later analysis removed 592 highly shared, low-generation-probability nucleotide sequences to deal with suspected cross-contamination and a sequencing artifact. For each public chain, a later analysis derived a clonal expansion index from normalized ranks of inferred template counts within each repertoire. In a later analysis, generation probabilities were computed using a VDJ recombination model fitted to out-of-frame rearrangements, and the results were checked against IGoR. In a later analysis, hypergeometric tests were used to score TCR-TCR, TCR-HLA and TCR-CMV co-occurrence, with a repertoire-size bias correction applied to TCR pairs. A later analysis estimated false discovery rates by permuting HLA or CMV assignments 20 times. In a later analysis, co-occurring TCRs were grouped using DBSCAN, and TCRdist sequence similarity was added for clustering within HLA-allele-positive subsets. Co-occurrence clustering excluded repertoires with fewer than 30,000 or more than 120,000 public chains, plus five with anomalous nucleotide sharing. Entries here come from immuneACCESS through TCRdb and include only in-frame sequences with V and J called. Some clones fail to appear in such tables; in the studies checked, an unresolved V gene covers under half of the shortfall, and the cause of the remainder is unknown. V and J calls and clone size follow that table, whereas D and trimming were derived from the DNA. This sample's table contains some 200,000 clones. The ten largest clones capture about 0.74% of the sample.

Source material: PBMCs. The clonotype was recovered from a boy younger than 18 in good health and CMV-seronegative. The chain is encoded by TRBV4-1 joined to TRBJ2-7; 7 junctional bases match TRBD2. The DNA is TGCGCCAGCAGCCGTACACGGGGAGGGAACGAGCAGTACTTC. The resulting protein is CASSRTRGGNEQYF.